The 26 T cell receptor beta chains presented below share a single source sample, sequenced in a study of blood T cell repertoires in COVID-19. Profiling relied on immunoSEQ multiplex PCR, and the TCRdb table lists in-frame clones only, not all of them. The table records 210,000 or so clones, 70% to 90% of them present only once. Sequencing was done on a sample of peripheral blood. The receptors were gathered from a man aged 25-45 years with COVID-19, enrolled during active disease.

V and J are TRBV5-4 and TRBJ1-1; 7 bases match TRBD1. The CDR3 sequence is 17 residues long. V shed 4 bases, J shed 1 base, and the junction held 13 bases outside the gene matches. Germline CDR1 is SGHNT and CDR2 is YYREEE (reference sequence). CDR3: CASSKGGQYPTNTEAFF. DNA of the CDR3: TGTGCCAGCAGCAAAGGGGGACAGTACCCTACGAACACTGAAGCTTTCTTT.

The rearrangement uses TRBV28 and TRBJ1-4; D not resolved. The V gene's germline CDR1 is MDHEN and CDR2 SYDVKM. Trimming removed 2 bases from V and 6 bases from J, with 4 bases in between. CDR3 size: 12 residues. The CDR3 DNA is TGTGCCAGCAGTTTAGCGGATGAAAAACTGTTTTTT. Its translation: CASSLADEKLFF.

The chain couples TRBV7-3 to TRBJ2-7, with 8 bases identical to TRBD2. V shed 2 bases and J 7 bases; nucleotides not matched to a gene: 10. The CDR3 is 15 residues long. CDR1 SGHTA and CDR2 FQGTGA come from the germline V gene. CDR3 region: CASSLAGGRVEEQYF. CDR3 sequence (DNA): TGTGCCAGCAGCTTAGCGGGAGGTAGGGTTGAAGAGCAGTACTTC.

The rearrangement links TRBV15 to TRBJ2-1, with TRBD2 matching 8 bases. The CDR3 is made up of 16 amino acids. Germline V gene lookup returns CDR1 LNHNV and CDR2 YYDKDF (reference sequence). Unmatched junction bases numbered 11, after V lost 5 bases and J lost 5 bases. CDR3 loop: CATSLRISGTHNEQFF. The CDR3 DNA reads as TGTGCCACCAGCCTTCGGATTAGCGGGACCCACAATGAGCAGTTCTTC.

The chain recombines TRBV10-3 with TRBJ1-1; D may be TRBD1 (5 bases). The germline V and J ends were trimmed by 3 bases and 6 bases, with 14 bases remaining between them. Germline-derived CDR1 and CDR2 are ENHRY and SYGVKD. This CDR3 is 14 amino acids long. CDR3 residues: CAISDFRGTAEAFF. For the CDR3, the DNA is TGTGCCATCAGTGATTTTAGGGGTACGGCTGAAGCTTTCTTT.

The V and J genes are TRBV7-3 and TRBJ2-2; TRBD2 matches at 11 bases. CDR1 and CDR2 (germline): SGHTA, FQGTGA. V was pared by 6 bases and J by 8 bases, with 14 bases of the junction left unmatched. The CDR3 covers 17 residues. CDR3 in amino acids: CASRPPGLAVPTGELFF. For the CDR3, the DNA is TGTGCCAGCAGGCCCCCGGGACTAGCGGTCCCGACGGGGGAGCTGTTTTTT.

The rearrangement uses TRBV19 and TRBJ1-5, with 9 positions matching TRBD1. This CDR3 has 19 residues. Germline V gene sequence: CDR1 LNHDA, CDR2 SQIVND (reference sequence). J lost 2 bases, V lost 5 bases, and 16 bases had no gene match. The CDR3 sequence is CASSLGQGRKFMGNQPQHF. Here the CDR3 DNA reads TGTGCCAGTAGTTTGGGACAGGGAAGGAAATTTATGGGCAATCAGCCCCAGCATTTT.

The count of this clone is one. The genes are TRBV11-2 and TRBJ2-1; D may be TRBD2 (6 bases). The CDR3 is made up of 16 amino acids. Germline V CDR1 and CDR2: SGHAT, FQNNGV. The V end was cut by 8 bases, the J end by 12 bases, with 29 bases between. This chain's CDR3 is CASLLAGFNRGSGQFF. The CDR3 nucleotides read TGTGCCAGCTTACTAGCAGGGTTTAATAGGGGCTCGGGGCAGTTCTTC.

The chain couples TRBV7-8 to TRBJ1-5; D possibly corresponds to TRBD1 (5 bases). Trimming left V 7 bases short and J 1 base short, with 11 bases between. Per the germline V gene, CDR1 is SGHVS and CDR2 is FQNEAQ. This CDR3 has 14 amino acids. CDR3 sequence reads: CASNWGDSNQPQHF. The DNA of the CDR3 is TGTGCCAGCAACTGGGGGGACAGCAATCAGCCCCAGCATTTT.

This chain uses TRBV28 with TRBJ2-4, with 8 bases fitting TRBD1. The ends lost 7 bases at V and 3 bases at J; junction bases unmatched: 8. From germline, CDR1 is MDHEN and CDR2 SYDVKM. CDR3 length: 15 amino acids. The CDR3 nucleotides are TGTGCCAGCACCAATTGGACAGGGAGCAAAAACATTCAGTACTTC. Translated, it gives CASTNWTGSKNIQYF.

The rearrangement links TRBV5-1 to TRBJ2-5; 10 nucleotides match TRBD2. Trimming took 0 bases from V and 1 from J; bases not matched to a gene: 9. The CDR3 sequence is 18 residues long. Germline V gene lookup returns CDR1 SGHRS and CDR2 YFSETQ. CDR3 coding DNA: TGCGCCAGCAGCTTGGCACTTCTAGCGGGGGTATCCCAAGAGACCCAGTACTTC. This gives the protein CASSLALLAGVSQETQYF.

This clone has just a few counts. CDR3 loop: CASSTMGGDNQPQHF. CDR3 DNA sequence: TGTGCCAGCTCCACAATGGGGGGTGACAATCAGCCCCAGCATTTT. This chain joins TRBV6-5 and TRBJ1-5; D might be TRBD1 (5 bases). The length of the CDR3 is 15 residues. Germline V gene sequence: CDR1 MNHEY, CDR2 SVGAGI. V dropped 8 bases and J dropped 3 bases, with 17 bases sitting between them.

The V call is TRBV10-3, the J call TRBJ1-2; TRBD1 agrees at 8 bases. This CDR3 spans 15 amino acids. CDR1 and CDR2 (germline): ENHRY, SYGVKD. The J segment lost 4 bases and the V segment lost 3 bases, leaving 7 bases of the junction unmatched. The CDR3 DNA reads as TGTGCCATCAGTGAAGAGGGACAGGCCCTCTATGGCTACACCTTC. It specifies CAISEEGQALYGYTF.

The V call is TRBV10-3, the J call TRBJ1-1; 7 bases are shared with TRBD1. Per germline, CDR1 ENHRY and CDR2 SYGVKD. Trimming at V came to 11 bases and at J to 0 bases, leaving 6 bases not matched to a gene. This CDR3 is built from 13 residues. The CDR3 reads CASQGPVNTEAFF. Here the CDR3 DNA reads TGTGCCTCACAGGGGCCAGTGAACACTGAAGCTTTCTTT.

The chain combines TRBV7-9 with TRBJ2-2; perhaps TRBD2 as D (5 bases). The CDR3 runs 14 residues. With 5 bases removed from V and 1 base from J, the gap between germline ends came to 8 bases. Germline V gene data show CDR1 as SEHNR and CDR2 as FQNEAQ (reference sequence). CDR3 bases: TGTGCCAGCAGCCCTAGCCTGAACACCGGGGAGCTGTTTTTT. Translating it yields CASSPSLNTGELFF.

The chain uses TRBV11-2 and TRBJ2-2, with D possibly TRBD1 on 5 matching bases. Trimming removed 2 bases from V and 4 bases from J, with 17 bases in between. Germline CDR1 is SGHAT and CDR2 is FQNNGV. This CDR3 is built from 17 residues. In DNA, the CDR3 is TGTGCCAGCAGCTTAAGGGGCGCGGACGTCCGCACCGGGGAGCTGTTTTTT. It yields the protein CASSLRGADVRTGELFF.

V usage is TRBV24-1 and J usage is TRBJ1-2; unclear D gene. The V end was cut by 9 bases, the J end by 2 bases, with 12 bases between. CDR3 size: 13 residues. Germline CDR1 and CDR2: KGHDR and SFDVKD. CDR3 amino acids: CATPGGANYGYTF. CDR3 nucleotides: TGTGCCACCCCCGGCGGAGCCAACTATGGCTACACCTTC.

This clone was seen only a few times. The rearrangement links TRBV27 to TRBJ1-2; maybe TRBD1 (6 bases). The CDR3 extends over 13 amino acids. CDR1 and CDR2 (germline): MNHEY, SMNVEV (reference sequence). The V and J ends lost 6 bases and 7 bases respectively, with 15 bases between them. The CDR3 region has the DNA TGTGCCAGCAGCACAGGGTTCTTAAGTGGCTACACCTTC. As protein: CASSTGFLSGYTF.

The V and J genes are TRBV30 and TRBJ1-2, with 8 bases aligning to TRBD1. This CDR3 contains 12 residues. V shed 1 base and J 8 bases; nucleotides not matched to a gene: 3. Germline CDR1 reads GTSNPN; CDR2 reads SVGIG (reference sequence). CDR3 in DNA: TGTGCCTGGAGTGACAGGGGGGACGGCTACACCTTC. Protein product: CAWSDRGDGYTF.

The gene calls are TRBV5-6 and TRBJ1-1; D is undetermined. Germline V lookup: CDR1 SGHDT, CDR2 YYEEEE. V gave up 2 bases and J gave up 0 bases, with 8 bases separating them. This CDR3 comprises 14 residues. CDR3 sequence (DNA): TGTGCCAGCAGCTTCGGGGTCGTGAACACTGAAGCTTTCTTT. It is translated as CASSFGVVNTEAFF.

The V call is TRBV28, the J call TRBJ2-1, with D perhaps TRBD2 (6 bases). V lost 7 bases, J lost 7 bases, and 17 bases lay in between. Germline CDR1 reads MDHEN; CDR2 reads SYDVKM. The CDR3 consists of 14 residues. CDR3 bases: TGTGCCAGCAAAGAGGGACTCCTCGGGAATGAGCAGTTCTTC. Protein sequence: CASKEGLLGNEQFF. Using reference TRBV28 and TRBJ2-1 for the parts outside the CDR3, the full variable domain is DVKVTQSSRYLVKRTGEKVFLECVQDMDHENMFWYRQDPGLGLRLIYFSYDVKMKEKGDIPEGYSVSREKKERFSLILESASTNQTSMYLCASKEGLLGNEQFFGPGTRLTVL.

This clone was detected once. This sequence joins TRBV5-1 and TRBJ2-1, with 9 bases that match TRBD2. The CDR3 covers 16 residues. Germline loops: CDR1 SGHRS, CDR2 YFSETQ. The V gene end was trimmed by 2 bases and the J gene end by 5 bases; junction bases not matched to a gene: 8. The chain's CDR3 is CASSFYGLAGNNEQFF. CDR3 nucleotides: TGCGCCAGCAGCTTTTATGGCCTAGCGGGAAACAATGAGCAGTTCTTC.

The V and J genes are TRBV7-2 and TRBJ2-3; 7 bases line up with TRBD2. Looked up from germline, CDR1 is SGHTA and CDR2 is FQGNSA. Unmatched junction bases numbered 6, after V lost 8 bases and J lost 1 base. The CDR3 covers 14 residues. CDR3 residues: CASLVGGGTDTQYF. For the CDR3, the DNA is TGTGCCAGCTTAGTGGGGGGGGGCACAGATACGCAGTATTTT.

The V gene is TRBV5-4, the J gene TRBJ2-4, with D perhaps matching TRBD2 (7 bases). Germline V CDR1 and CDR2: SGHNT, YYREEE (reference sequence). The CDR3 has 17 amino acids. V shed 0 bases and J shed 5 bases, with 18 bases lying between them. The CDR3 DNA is TGTGCCAGCAGCTTGGCGGGCGGTGGGAGGGGGGAAAACATTCAGTACTTC. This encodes CASSLAGGGRGENIQYF.

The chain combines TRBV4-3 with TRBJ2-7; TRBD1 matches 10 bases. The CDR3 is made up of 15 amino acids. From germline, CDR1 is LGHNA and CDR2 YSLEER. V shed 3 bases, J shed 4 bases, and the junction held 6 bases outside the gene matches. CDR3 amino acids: CASSHGQGVLYEQYF. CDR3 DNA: TGCGCCAGCAGCCACGGACAGGGGGTTTTGTACGAGCAGTACTTC.

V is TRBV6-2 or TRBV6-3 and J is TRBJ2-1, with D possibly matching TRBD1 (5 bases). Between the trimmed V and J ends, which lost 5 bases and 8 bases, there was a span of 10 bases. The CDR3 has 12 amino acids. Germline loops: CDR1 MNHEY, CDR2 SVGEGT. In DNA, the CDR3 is TGTGCCAGCAGTCCAGGGTCTCATGAGCAGTTCTTC. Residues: CASSPGSHEQFF.